This T cell receptor (beta chain) was documented in a study of CD8 T cells in Susac syndrome. With 5 bases clipped from V and 3 bases from J, the junction kept 11 bases outside the gene matches. Germline-derived CDR1 and CDR2 are MNHEY and SMNVEV (reference sequence). CDR3 length: 16 residues. Study observations and caveats: Acknowledgment was made by the study that its TCR sequencing and HLA analysis involved a relatively small number of individuals.

To note about this clonotype: The antigen remains undetermined.

The authors reverse transcribed roughly 0.45 to 1 ug RNA with random hexamers. An immunoSEQ multiplex PCR generated amplified TCR beta CDR3 products spanning 54 Vbeta and 13 Jbeta. MiXCR, applied by TCRdb to the immunoSEQ multiplex PCR reads, yields one record per CDR3 protein. The sample carries 65,000 to 75,000 distinct CDR3 sequences, approximately 95% recorded once. From blood CD8+ and CD4+ T cells, TCR beta sequences were generated. Controls matched for age and sex were healthy donors. The sequence came from a human donor in good health. The sequenced material came from CD8+ T cells from PBMCs. The rearrangement uses TRBV27 and TRBJ2-3; the match to TRBD2 covers 7 bases. Here the CDR3 reads CASSPYFLGGTDTQYF. As DNA, the CDR3 is TGTGCCAGCAGTCCCTACTTCCTGGGGGGGACAGATACGCAGTATTTT.